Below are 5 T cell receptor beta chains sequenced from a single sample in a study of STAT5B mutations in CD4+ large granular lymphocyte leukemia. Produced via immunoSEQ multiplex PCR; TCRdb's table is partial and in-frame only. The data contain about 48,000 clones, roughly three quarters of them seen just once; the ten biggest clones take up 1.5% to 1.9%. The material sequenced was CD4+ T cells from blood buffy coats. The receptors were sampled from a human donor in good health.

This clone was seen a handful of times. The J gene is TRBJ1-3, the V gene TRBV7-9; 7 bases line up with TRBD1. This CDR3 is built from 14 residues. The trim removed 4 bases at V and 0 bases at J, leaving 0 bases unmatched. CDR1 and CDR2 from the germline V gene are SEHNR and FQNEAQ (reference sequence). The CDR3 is CASSWTGSGNTIYF. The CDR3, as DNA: TGTGCCAGCAGCTGGACAGGCTCTGGAAACACCATATATTTT.

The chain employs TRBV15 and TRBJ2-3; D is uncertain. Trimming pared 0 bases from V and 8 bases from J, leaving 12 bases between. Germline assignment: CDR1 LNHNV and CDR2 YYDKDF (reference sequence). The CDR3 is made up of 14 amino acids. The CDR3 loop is CATSRDFPSSTQYF. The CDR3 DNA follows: TGTGCCACCAGCAGAGATTTCCCTTCCAGTACGCAGTATTTT.

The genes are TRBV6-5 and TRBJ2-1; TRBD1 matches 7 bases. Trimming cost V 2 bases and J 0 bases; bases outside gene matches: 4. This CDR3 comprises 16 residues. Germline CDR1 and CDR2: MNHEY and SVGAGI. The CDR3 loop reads CASSYGQASSYNEQFF. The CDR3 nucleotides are TGTGCCAGCAGTTACGGACAGGCGAGCTCCTACAATGAGCAGTTCTTC.

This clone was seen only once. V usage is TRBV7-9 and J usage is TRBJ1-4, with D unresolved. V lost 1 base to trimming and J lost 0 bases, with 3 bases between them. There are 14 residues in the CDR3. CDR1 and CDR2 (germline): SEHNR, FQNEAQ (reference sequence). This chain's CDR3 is CASSLGATNEKLFF. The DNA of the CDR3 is TGTGCCAGCAGCTTAGGGGCAACTAATGAAAAACTGTTTTTT.

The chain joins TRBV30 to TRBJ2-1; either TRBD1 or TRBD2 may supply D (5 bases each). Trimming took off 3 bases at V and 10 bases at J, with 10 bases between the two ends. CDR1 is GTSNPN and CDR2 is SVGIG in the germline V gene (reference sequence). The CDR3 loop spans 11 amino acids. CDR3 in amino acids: CAWSPRDEQFF. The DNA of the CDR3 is TGTGCCTGGAGCCCCCGGGACGAGCAGTTCTTC.